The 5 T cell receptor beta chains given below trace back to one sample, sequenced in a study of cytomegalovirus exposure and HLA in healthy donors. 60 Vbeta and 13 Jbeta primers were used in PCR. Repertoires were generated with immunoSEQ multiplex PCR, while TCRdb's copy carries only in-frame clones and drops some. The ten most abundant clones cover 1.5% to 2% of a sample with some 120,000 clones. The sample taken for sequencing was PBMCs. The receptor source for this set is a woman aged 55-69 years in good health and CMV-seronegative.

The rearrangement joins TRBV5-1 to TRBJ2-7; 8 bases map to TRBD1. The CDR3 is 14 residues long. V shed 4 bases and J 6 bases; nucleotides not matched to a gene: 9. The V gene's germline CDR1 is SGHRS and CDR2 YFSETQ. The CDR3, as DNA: TGCGCCAGCAGCGGAGGACAGGGTCTCGGCGAGCAGTACTTC. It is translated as CASSGGQGLGEQYF.

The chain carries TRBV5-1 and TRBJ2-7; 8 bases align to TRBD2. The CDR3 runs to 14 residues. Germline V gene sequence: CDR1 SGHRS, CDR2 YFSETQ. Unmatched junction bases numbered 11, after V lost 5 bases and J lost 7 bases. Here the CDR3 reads CASRPGLGEMEQYF. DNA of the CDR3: TGCGCCAGCAGACCGGGACTAGGGGAGATGGAGCAGTACTTC.

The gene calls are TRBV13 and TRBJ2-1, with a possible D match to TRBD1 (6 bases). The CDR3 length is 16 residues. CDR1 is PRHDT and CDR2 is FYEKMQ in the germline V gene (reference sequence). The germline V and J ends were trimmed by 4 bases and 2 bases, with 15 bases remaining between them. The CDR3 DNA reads TGTGCCAGCAGCTCCTCTGGTGGGGGCCCCTACAATGAGCAGTTCTTC. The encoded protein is CASSSSGGGPYNEQFF.

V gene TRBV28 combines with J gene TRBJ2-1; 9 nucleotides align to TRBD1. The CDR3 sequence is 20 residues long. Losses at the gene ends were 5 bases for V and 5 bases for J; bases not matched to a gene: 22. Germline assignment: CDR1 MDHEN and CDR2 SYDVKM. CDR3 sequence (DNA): TGTGCCAGCAGTCCATTAGGGCTCGGGACAGGGTTCCGGGGCCACAATGAGCAGTTCTTC. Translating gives CASSPLGLGTGFRGHNEQFF. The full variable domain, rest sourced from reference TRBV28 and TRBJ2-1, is DVKVTQSSRYLVKRTGEKVFLECVQDMDHENMFWYRQDPGLGLRLIYFSYDVKMKEKGDIPEGYSVSREKKERFSLILESASTNQTSMYLCASSPLGLGTGFRGHNEQFFGPGTRLTVL.

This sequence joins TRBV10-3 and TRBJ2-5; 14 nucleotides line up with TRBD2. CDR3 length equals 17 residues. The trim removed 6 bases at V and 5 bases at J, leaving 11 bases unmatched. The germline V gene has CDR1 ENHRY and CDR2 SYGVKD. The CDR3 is CAISPRLAGGTTETQYF. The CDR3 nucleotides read TGTGCCATCAGCCCCCGACTAGCGGGGGGGACCACCGAGACCCAGTACTTC.